Ten or more counts support the clone carrying this TCR beta chain. As yet, its antigen is unknown. This record belongs to a study of T cells in Graves' hyperthyroidism and ophthalmopathy. Study outcomes and limitations: Most thyroid clonotypes expanded above 0.001 appeared in blood too.

CDR1 is KGHDR, CDR2 SFDVKD, per germline. Trimming took 3 bases from V and 6 from J, leaving 13 bases between them. The CDR3 totals 14 residues. Amplified TCR beta CDR3 regions came from RNA transcripts. Using the HTBI primer set, a first-round RT-PCR was run on the TCR CDR3. Using its own MiXCR run on the multiplex PCR reads, TCRdb lists one record per CDR3 protein. This sample has about 540,000 distinct CDR3 sequences, with 46% found just once. Clinical symptoms, serum thyroxine and TRAb, thyroid ultrasound and orbital computed tomography were used for the diagnoses. The sample was peripheral blood or thyroid tissue (not recorded which). V usage is TRBV24-1 and J usage is TRBJ1-2, with unresolved D. This receptor was taken from a woman under 30 with Graves' hyperthyroidism. The CDR3 bases are TGTGCCACCAGTGATCCAGCAAGGCGTGATGGCTACACCTTC. Its protein product is CATSDPARRDGYTF.